These 11 T cell receptor beta chains originate from one sample sequenced in a study of cytomegalovirus exposure and HLA in healthy donors. Primers for the PCR totalled 60 Vbeta and 13 Jbeta. Data came from immunoSEQ multiplex PCR; TCRdb stores just in-frame clones and leaves some out. Among some 130,000 clones listed, around three quarters were seen once. The material sequenced was PBMCs. The source of these receptors is a male donor in good health and CMV-seropositive.

The sample holds one count of this clone. The J gene is TRBJ1-1, the V gene TRBV4-2; perhaps TRBD1 as D (5 bases). Trimming removed 4 bases at V and 1 base at J, with 13 bases between. Germline values: CDR1 LGHNA, CDR2 YNFKEQ. The CDR3 is made up of 15 amino acids. CDR3 coding DNA: TGTGCCAGCAGCCCAAGGACAAACCAGAACACTGAAGCTTTCTTT. Translation: CASSPRTNQNTEAFF.

The chain carries TRBV5-5 and TRBJ2-7; 12 bases are a match to TRBD2. The J segment lost 0 bases and the V segment lost 4 bases, leaving 5 bases of the junction unmatched. This CDR3 region has 16 residues. Germline CDR1 reads SGHKS; CDR2 reads YYEKEE (reference sequence). CDR3 sequence (DNA): TGTGCCAGCAGCGGGAGGACTAGCGGGAACTCCTACGAGCAGTACTTC. Amino acids: CASSGRTSGNSYEQYF. The complete variable domain, with remaining parts taken from reference TRBV5-5 and TRBJ2-7, reads DAGVTQSPTHLIKTRGQQVTLRCSPISGHKSVSWYQQVLGQGPQFIFQYYEKEERGRGNFPDRFSARQFPNYSSELNVNALLLGDSALYLCASSGRTSGNSYEQYFGPGTRLTVT.

The chain links TRBV21-1 to TRBJ2-4; the DNA was not used to check the table's D call, TRBD2. TRBV21-1 is a documented pseudogene. The CDR3 sequence is 15 residues long. The CDR3: CASSKTGGNRNSQYF. CDR3 coding DNA: TGTGCCAGCAGCAAAACGGGAGGGAACAGGAACAGTCAGTACTTC.

As regards this clone: Other DNA sequences in the sample encode the same CDR3. This chain links TRBV6-4 with TRBJ1-1; 7 nucleotides agree with TRBD1. V shed 0 bases and J 5 bases; nucleotides not matched to a gene: 3. This CDR3 is built from 14 residues. Germline values: CDR1 MRHNA, CDR2 SNTAGT. CDR3 DNA sequence: TGTGCCAGCAGTGACTCGAGCAGGGGGACTGAAGCTTTCTTT. Its translation: CASSDSSRGTEAFF.

The CDR3 DNA is TGTGCCAGCAGATTAAGAACAGCTGGGGCCAACGTCCTGACTTTC. It yields the protein CASRLRTAGANVLTF. The chain couples TRBV28 to TRBJ2-6, with D unclear. This CDR3 contains 15 residues. Germline V lookup: CDR1 MDHEN, CDR2 SYDVKM. The V and J ends lost 6 bases and 2 bases respectively, with 11 bases between them.

The chain is built from TRBV27 and TRBJ2-1, with D tentatively TRBD2 (6 bases). The CDR3 consists of 14 residues. Germline assignment: CDR1 MNHEY and CDR2 SMNVEV (reference sequence). V lost 7 bases, J lost 0 bases, and 10 bases lay in between. The CDR3 reads CASTIAVSYNEQFF. The CDR3 DNA is TGTGCCAGCACGATAGCGGTCTCCTACAATGAGCAGTTCTTC.

In regard to this clone: Additional DNA sequences in this sample encode the identical CDR3. The V gene is TRBV5-1, the J gene TRBJ1-2, with TRBD1 identical over 7 bases. The CDR3 is 13 residues long. The germline gives CDR1 SGHRS, CDR2 YFSETQ. The V gene end was trimmed by 4 bases and the J gene end by 2 bases; junction bases not matched to a gene: 2. CDR3 sequence reads: CASSLGQNYGYTF. DNA of the CDR3: TGCGCCAGCAGCCTGGGACAGAACTATGGCTACACCTTC.

The rearrangement links TRBV4-1 to TRBJ2-5, with a possible D match to TRBD2 (6 bases). The last part of the DNA fits TRBJ2-7 better; the J call may be wrong. The CDR3 length is 15 residues. Germline CDR1 reads MGHRA; CDR2 reads YSYEKL. The CDR3 coding sequence is TGCGCCAGCAGCCAATCCCGGGACTCCGACTACGAGCAGTACTTC. Protein sequence: CASSQSRDSDYEQYF.

CDR3 coding DNA: TGTGCCAGTAATTGGGAAGGGGGCCGGTCCGGCTACACCTTC. Translated, it gives CASNWEGGRSGYTF. The chain combines TRBV19 with TRBJ1-2; 7 nucleotides agree with TRBD1. CDR1 and CDR2 from the germline V gene are LNHDA and SQIVND (reference sequence). This CDR3 contains 14 residues. V was pared by 7 bases and J by 8 bases, with 13 bases of the junction left unmatched.

This chain joins TRBV2 and TRBJ2-5; possibly TRBD1 for D (5 bases). V was cut by 8 bases and J by 3 bases, with 10 bases left in between. The CDR3 covers 12 residues. Germline-derived CDR1 and CDR2 are SNHLY and FYNNEI. CDR3 protein: CASGAVEETQYF. CDR3 bases: TGTGCCAGCGGGGCCGTTGAAGAGACCCAGTACTTC. Supplemented by reference TRBV2 and TRBJ2-5, the full variable domain reads EPEVTQTPSHQVTQMGQEVILRCVPISNHLYFYWYRQILGQKVEFLVSFYNNEISEKSEIFDDQFSVERPDGSNFTLKIRSTKLEDSAMYFCASGAVEETQYFGPGTRLLVL.

This clone was detected only a few times. This chain connects TRBV5-4 to TRBJ2-1; 7 bases fit TRBD1. After removal of 4 bases from V and 3 bases from J, the junction contained 4 bases not matched to a gene. Germline V gives CDR1 SGHNT, CDR2 YYREEE (reference sequence). This CDR3 spans 14 amino acids. CDR3 residues: CASSPTGNYNEQFF. The CDR3 nucleotides are TGTGCCAGCAGCCCGACAGGGAACTACAATGAGCAGTTCTTC.